This T cell receptor beta chain was identified in a study of blood T cell repertoires in COVID-19. Sequencing was performed with immunoSEQ multiplex PCR; in TCRdb, only in-frame clones are kept and a portion is missing. In the table there are some 260,000 clones, around 79% of which are singletons. Germline V gene data show CDR1 as SGHRS and CDR2 as YFSETQ. The CDR3 has 16 amino acids. V shed 1 base, J shed 4 bases, and the junction held 8 bases outside the gene matches. Sequencing used peripheral blood. This sequence was found in an elderly woman with acute or convalescent COVID-19. V is TRBV5-1 and J is TRBJ2-5, with 9 bases that match TRBD2. CDR3 sequence (DNA): TGCGCCAGCAGCTTGAGGCTGCGGGGGGGCGGAGAGACCCAGTACTTC. Its protein is CASSLRLRGGGETQYF.